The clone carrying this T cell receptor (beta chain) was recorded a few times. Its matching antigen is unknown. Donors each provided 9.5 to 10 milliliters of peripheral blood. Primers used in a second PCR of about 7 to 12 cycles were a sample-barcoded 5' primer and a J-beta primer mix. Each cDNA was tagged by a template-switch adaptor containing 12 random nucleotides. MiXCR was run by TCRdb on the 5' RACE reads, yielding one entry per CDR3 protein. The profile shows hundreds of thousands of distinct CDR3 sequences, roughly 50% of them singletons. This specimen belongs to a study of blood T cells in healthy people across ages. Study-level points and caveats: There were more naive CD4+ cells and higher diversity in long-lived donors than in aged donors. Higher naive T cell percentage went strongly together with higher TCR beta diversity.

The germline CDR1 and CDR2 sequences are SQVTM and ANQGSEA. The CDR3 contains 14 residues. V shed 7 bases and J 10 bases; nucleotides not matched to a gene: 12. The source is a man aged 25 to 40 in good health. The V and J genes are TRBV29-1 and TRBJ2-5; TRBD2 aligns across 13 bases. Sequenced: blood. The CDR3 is CSATGTSGARGQYF. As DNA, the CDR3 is TGCAGCGCAACAGGGACTAGCGGGGCGAGGGGCCAGTACTTC. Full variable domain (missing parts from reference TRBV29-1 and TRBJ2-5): SAVISQKPSRDICQRGTSLTIQCQVDSQVTMMFWYRQQPGQSLTLIATANQGSEATYESGFVIDKFPISRPNLTFSTLTVSNMSPEDSSIYLCSATGTSGARGQYFGPGTRLLVL.